This TCR beta chain was captured in a study of blood T cell repertoires in COVID-19. TCRdb's table, derived via immunoSEQ multiplex PCR, lists solely in-frame clones and lacks some. The top ten clones hold less than 3.5% of a sample with some 290,000 clones, roughly 90% of them seen once. Trimming stripped 1 base from V and 3 bases from J, with 13 bases between. The CDR3 sequence is 15 residues long. Germline lookup yields CDR1 MGHDK and CDR2 SYGVNS. The receptor was derived from a woman in her 30s with COVID-19, enrolled during active disease. The genes are TRBV25-1 and TRBJ2-7, with TRBD2 as a possible D gene (5 bases). The sample taken for sequencing was peripheral blood. The CDR3 nucleotides read TGTGCCAGCAGTGAATCGGGTGGGAGAATCTACGAGCAGTACTTC. It is translated as CASSESGGRIYEQYF.